This T cell receptor (beta chain) was obtained from a study of cytomegalovirus exposure and HLA in healthy donors. Study information: An early release of data contained 80 million to 85 million unique TCRs, which came from HLA-typed donors.

Losses at the gene ends were 5 bases for V and 2 bases for J; bases not matched to a gene: 4. The CDR3 extends over 14 amino acids. CDR1 is MNHEY, CDR2 SMNVEV, per germline (reference sequence). Each donor was nominally healthy when sampled (though unrecorded immune exposures were likely). Findings and limits, study-wide: The study dropped some indistinguishable V segments, TRBV6-2 and TRBV6-3 among them. Common viral pathogens (according to a later analysis) appeared linked to several of the most significant clusters.

Primers for the PCR totalled 60 Vbeta and 13 Jbeta. Sequenced by immunoSEQ multiplex PCR; TCRdb stores in-frame clones only, minus some. The sample lists 150,000 to 200,000 clones, roughly four fifths occurring once. This clone was recorded a few times. Its antigen is unidentified. The clonotype comes from a woman aged 30 to 39 in good health and CMV-seronegative. Sequenced input: PBMCs. V is TRBV27 and J is TRBJ2-7; TRBD2 matches 9 bases. In DNA form, the CDR3 reads TGTGCCAGCAGTGGCGGGAGGGGCGCCTACGAGCAGTACTTC. Its translation: CASSGGRGAYEQYF.